These 11 T cell receptor beta chains share one sample of origin, sequenced in a study of cytomegalovirus exposure and HLA in healthy donors. Use of 60 Vbeta and 13 Jbeta primers characterized the PCR. Sequencing used immunoSEQ multiplex PCR; TCRdb keeps in-frame clones, though not all of them. Seen here are roughly 130,000 clones, 65% to 90% observed once, and the top ten hold over 0.95%. Sequenced sample: PBMCs. The receptors here all came from a girl aged 2 to 10 in good health and CMV-seronegative.

V is TRBV20-1 and J is TRBJ2-7, with D uncertain. V gave up 3 bases and J gave up 7 bases, with 10 bases separating them. Germline CDR1 DFQATT, CDR2 SNEGSKA (reference sequence). The CDR3 is made up of 11 amino acids. The CDR3 here is CSASKSLEQYF. DNA of the CDR3: TGCAGTGCTAGTAAAAGTCTAGAGCAGTACTTC.

The chain couples TRBV4-3 to TRBJ2-7; D is unresolved. Trimming removed 0 bases at V and 4 bases at J, with 7 bases between. Germline CDR1 and CDR2: LGHNA and YSLEER. This CDR3 is 13 amino acids long. In nucleotides, the CDR3 is TGCGCCAGCAGCCAAGAAGAACAGTACGAGCAGTACTTC. Translating gives CASSQEEQYEQYF.

V and J are TRBV27 and TRBJ1-2; D is perhaps TRBD1 (6 bases). Germline V lookup: CDR1 MNHEY, CDR2 SMNVEV (reference sequence). Trimming took off 5 bases at V and 6 bases at J, with 19 bases between the two ends. The CDR3 is made up of 15 amino acids. The CDR3 DNA is TGTGCCAGCAGTCAACAGGGACATCTCGGAAATGGCTACACCTTC. It codes for CASSQQGHLGNGYTF.

The genes are TRBV27 and TRBJ2-1; 8 bases agree with TRBD2. CDR3 length: 13 amino acids. CDR1 and CDR2 from the germline V gene are MNHEY and SMNVEV (reference sequence). J was trimmed by 7 bases and V by 7 bases; bases with no gene match: 6. CDR3: CASIGTSSNEQFF. In DNA form, the CDR3 reads TGTGCCAGCATCGGGACTAGTTCGAATGAGCAGTTCTTC.

Here the CDR3 DNA reads TGTGCCAGCAGTCTTGGCCGGGGGGGGCAGACCCAGTACTTC. Protein product: CASSLGRGGQTQYF. V and J are TRBV6-6 and TRBJ2-5; TRBD2 matches 8 bases. Looked up from germline, CDR1 is MNHNY and CDR2 is SVGAGI (reference sequence). This CDR3 spans 14 amino acids. V trimming: 5 bases; J trimming: 6 bases; junction bases outside the gene matches: 8.

This clone occurred a few times. This chain joins TRBV7-2 and TRBJ1-1; D gene ambiguous. This CDR3 is built from 17 residues. V lost 5 bases and J lost 5, with 24 bases in between. From germline, CDR1 is SGHTA and CDR2 FQGNSA. As DNA, the CDR3 is TGTGCCAGCAGCGAAGGTACCCGGCTCGGGGAGCGGACTGAAGCTTTCTTT. The encoded protein is CASSEGTRLGERTEAFF.

The rearrangement links TRBV19 to TRBJ1-1, with 9 bases identical to TRBD1. With 6 bases clipped from V and 5 bases from J, the junction kept 13 bases outside the gene matches. The CDR3 totals 16 residues. The germline CDR1 and CDR2 sequences are LNHDA and SQIVND (reference sequence). CDR3 coding DNA: TGTGCCAGTAGGCGACAGGGGGGATTTTGGTTGACTGAAGCTTTCTTT. The encoded protein is CASRRQGGFWLTEAFF.

The chain uses TRBV9 and TRBJ2-4; tentative D call: TRBD1 (6 bases). This CDR3 has 16 amino acids. The V end was cut by 4 bases, the J end by 1 base, with 15 bases between. CDR1 and CDR2 (germline): SGDLS, YYNGEE. CDR3 bases: TGTGCCAGCAGCATTGGACAGAATGGGGCCAAAAACATTCAGTACTTC. Amino acids: CASSIGQNGAKNIQYF. The full variable domain, completed using reference TRBV9 and TRBJ2-4, is DSGVTQTPKHLITATGQRVTLRCSPRSGDLSVYWYQQSLDQGLQFLIQYYNGEERAKGNILERFSAQQFPDLHSELNLSSLELGDSALYFCASSIGQNGAKNIQYFGAGTRLSVL.

The chain links TRBV7-6 to TRBJ2-1; 12 bases are a match to TRBD2. The CDR3 contains 16 residues. The J segment lost 7 bases and the V segment lost 4 bases, leaving 8 bases of the junction unmatched. From germline, CDR1 is SGHVS and CDR2 FNYEAQ. Here the CDR3 reads CASSSKGLAGGNEQFF. The CDR3 coding sequence is TGTGCCAGCAGCTCCAAGGGGCTAGCGGGGGGGAATGAGCAGTTCTTC.

The CDR3 sequence: CSARHFVDTEAFF. CDR3 in DNA: TGCAGCGCCCGACATTTCGTGGACACTGAAGCTTTCTTT. The chain links TRBV29-1 to TRBJ1-1; no firm D call. Germline V gene lookup returns CDR1 SQVTM and CDR2 ANQGSEA. Trimming stripped 7 bases from V and 3 bases from J, with 15 bases between. The CDR3 length is 13 residues.

The chain uses TRBV5-4 and TRBJ2-5; weak D call: TRBD2 (5 bases). The CDR3 is 14 residues long. V was shortened by 0 bases and J by 5 bases, with 11 bases between the two germline ends. Germline assignment: CDR1 SGHNT and CDR2 YYREEE (reference sequence). The CDR3 sequence: CASSLEPTRETQYF. CDR3 bases: TGTGCCAGCAGCTTGGAGCCCACTAGGGAGACCCAGTACTTC. Variable domain in full (rest from reference TRBV5-4 and TRBJ2-5): ETGVTQSPTHLIKTRGQQVTLRCSSQSGHNTVSWYQQALGQGPQFIFQYYREEENGRGNFPPRFSGLQFPNYSSELNVNALELDDSALYLCASSLEPTRETQYFGPGTRLLVL.